The 5 T cell receptor beta chains below come from one sample, sequenced in a study of shared clonotypes between healthy human individuals. Libraries were prepared by immunoSEQ multiplex PCR; TCRdb keeps only in-frame clonotypes and omits some of them. The sample lists 2 million to 2.5 million clones; 85% to 95% were seen once. The material sequenced was naive CD4+ T cells from PBMCs. The subset was: CD45RA+ positively selected. These receptors originate from a man aged 18 to 29 in good health. Some clones in this sample may be carry-over from other donors' samples.

This chain connects TRBV4-3 to TRBJ2-7; 8 positions agree with TRBD1. The CDR3 totals 14 residues. J gave up 3 bases and V 4 bases, and 5 bases lay outside the gene matches. The germline V gene encodes CDR1 LGHNA and CDR2 YSLEER. CDR3 sequence (DNA): TGCGCCAGCAGCCGCAGACAGGGGCTCTACGAGCAGTACTTC. As protein: CASSRRQGLYEQYF.

The chain employs TRBV19 and TRBJ2-3; perhaps TRBD1 as D (5 bases). V lost 7 bases, J lost 2 bases, and 13 bases lay in between. The V gene's germline CDR1 is LNHDA and CDR2 SQIVND (reference sequence). The CDR3 sequence is 14 residues long. The CDR3 spells CASTRQGNTDTQYF. Here the CDR3 DNA reads TGTGCCAGTACTCGTCAGGGAAACACAGATACGCAGTATTTT.

The rearrangement joins TRBV5-1 to TRBJ2-2, with 12 bases lining up with TRBD1. V lost 1 base, J lost 2 bases, and 3 bases stayed unmatched. CDR1 and CDR2 (germline): SGHRS, YFSETQ. The CDR3 has 17 amino acids. The CDR3 is CASSLLGTGGNTGELFF. The CDR3 region has the DNA TGCGCCAGCAGCTTGCTGGGGACAGGGGGCAACACCGGGGAGCTGTTTTTT.

This clone occurred a few times. The chain has TRBV7-2 and TRBJ2-2; TRBD2 agrees at 8 bases. Trimming took 7 bases from V and 1 from J; bases not matched to a gene: 5. The germline gives CDR1 SGHTA, CDR2 FQGNSA. This CDR3 has 15 residues. CDR3 residues: CASIRTSWNTGELFF. The CDR3 DNA is TGTGCCAGCATTAGGACTAGCTGGAACACCGGGGAGCTGTTTTTT.

The rearrangement uses TRBV7-9 and TRBJ1-5, with TRBD1 matching 9 bases. Germline-derived CDR1 and CDR2 are SEHNR and FQNEAQ (reference sequence). V lost 5 bases, J lost 2 bases, and 7 bases stayed unmatched. The CDR3 is 16 amino acids. CDR3 in amino acids: CASSPDRGGGNQPQHF. CDR3 in DNA: TGTGCCAGCAGCCCGGACAGGGGTGGGGGCAATCAGCCCCAGCATTTT.